These 4 T cell receptor beta chains came from one sample sequenced in a study of T cells in tumors after PD-1 blockade. Data came from immunoSEQ multiplex PCR; TCRdb stores just in-frame clones and leaves some out. The table has about 60,000 clones, approximately 79% seen once. This sample comprised PBMCs, obtained after anti-PD-1 treatment. The receptors originated from a human donor with basal cell carcinoma.

The rearrangement links TRBV16 to TRBJ1-6; the match to TRBD1 covers 7 bases. This CDR3 has 16 amino acids. Germline CDR1 and CDR2: KGHSY and FQNENV. V trimming: 2 bases; J trimming: 7 bases; junction bases outside the gene matches: 8. The CDR3 sequence: CASSQMEDRSNSPLHF. The CDR3, as DNA: TGTGCCAGCAGCCAAATGGAGGACAGGTCGAATTCACCCCTCCACTTT.

The chain links TRBV29-1 to TRBJ1-1; D is unclear. V shed 2 bases and J shed 0 bases, with 13 bases lying between them. There are 15 residues in the CDR3. Germline V lookup: CDR1 SQVTM, CDR2 ANQGSEA. The CDR3 DNA is TGCAGCGTTGAATATGGGCAGAGGATGAACACTGAAGCTTTCTTT. As protein: CSVEYGQRMNTEAFF.

This rearrangement joins TRBV18 to TRBJ1-2; 9 bases agree with TRBD1. Germline V lookup: CDR1 KGHSH, CDR2 LQKENI. Losses at the gene ends were 4 bases for V and 4 bases for J; bases not matched to a gene: 4. This CDR3 has 14 amino acids. CDR3: CASSRTGDAYGYTF. The CDR3 nucleotides are TGTGCCAGCTCACGGACAGGGGATGCCTATGGCTACACCTTC.

The V call is TRBV5-6, the J call TRBJ2-3; D assignment may be TRBD1 or TRBD2 (6 bases each). V was trimmed by 2 bases and J by 4 bases, leaving 14 bases between them. CDR1 and CDR2 from the germline V gene are SGHDT and YYEEEE. The CDR3 totals 15 residues. The CDR3 DNA reads as TGTGCCAGCAGCTTATGGGGGGCGGTCCCAGATACGCAGTATTTT. It yields the protein CASSLWGAVPDTQYF.